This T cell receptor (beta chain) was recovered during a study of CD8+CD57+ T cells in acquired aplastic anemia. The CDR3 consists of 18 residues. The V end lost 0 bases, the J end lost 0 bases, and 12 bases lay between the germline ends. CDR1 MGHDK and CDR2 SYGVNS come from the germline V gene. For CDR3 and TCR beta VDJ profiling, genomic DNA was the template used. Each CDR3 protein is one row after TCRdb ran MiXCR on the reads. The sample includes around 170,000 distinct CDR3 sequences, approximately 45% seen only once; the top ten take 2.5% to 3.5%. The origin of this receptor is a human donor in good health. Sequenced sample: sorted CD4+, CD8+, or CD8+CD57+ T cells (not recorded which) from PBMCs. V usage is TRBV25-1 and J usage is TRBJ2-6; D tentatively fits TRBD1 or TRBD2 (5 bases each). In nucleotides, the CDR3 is TGTGCCAGCAGTGAATATAAGGGACGGACCTCTGGGGCCAACGTCCTGACTTTC. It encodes CASSEYKGRTSGANVLTF.